This T cell receptor (beta chain) emerged from a study of blood T cells in healthy people across ages. Sample-barcoded 5' priming and a J-beta primer mix drove a second PCR of about 6 to 11 cycles. TCRdb processed the 5' RACE reads anew with MiXCR; each CDR3 protein has one entry. The data hold 1.8 million or so distinct CDR3 sequences, with about 39% observed a single time. The germline V gene has CDR1 SQVTM and CDR2 ANQGSEA. This CDR3 spans 13 amino acids. The sample taken for sequencing was blood. This receptor was obtained from a human donor in good health. The genes are TRBV29-1 and TRBJ1-2, with D unresolved. This chain's CDR3 is CAIRGEPGWGYTF. DNA for the CDR3: TGCGCCATACGGGGAGAGCCAGGTTGGGGCTACACCTTC.